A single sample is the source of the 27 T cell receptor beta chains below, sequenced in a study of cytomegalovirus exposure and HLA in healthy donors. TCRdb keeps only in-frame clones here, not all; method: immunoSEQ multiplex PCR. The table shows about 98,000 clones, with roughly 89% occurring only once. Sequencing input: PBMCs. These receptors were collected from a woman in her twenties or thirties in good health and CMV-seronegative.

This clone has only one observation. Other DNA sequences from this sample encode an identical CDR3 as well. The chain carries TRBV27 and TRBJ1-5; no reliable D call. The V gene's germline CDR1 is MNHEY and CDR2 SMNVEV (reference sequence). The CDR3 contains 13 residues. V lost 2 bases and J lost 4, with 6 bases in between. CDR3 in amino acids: CASSLTGNQPQHF. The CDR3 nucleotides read TGTGCCAGCAGTTTAACGGGGAATCAGCCCCAGCATTTT.

The CDR3 coding sequence is TGTGCCATCAGTGAAGGACAGGGGGGCACCTACGAGCAGTACTTC. Amino acid sequence: CAISEGQGGTYEQYF. V is TRBV10-3 and J is TRBJ2-7, with 10 nucleotides matching TRBD1. This CDR3 has 15 amino acids. With V trimmed by 3 bases and J by 2 bases, 4 bases remained unmatched. Germline assignment: CDR1 ENHRY and CDR2 SYGVKD.

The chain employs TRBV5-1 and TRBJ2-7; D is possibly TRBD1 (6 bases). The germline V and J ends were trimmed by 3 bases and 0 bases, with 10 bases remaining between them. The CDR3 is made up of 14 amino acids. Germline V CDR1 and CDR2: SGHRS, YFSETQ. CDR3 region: CASSSTGFSYEQYF. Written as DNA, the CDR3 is TGCGCCAGCAGCTCTACAGGGTTCTCCTACGAGCAGTACTTC.

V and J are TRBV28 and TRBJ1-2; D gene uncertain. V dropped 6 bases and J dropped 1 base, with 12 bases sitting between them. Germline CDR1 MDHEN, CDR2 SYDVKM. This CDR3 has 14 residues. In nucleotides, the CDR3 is TGTGCCAGCAGATTACGTATAATTAACTATGGCTACACCTTC. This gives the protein CASRLRIINYGYTF.

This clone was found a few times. The DNA for the CDR3 is TGTGCCAGCAGCGACAGGGTAGCTAACTATGGCTACACCTTC. It yields the protein CASSDRVANYGYTF. The gene calls are TRBV2 and TRBJ1-2; TRBD1 matches at 7 bases. The junction had 4 bases not matched to a gene; V was cut back by 6 bases and J by 0 bases. There are 14 residues in the CDR3. Germline values: CDR1 SNHLY, CDR2 FYNNEI.

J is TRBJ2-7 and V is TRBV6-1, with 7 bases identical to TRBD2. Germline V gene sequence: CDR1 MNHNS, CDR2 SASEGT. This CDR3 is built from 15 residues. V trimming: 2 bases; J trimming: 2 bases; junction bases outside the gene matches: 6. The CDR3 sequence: CASSELSSGAYEQYF. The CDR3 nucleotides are TGTGCCAGCAGTGAACTTTCTAGCGGCGCCTACGAGCAGTACTTC.

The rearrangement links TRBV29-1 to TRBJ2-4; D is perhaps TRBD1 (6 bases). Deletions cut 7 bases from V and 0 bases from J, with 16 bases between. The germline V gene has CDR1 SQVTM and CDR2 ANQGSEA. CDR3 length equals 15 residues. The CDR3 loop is CSGARGRGAKNIQYF. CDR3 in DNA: TGCAGCGGGGCACGGGGCAGGGGAGCCAAAAACATTCAGTACTTC. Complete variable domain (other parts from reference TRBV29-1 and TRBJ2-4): SAVISQKPSRDICQRGTSLTIQCQVDSQVTMMFWYRQQPGQSLTLIATANQGSEATYESGFVIDKFPISRPNLTFSTLTVSNMSPEDSSIYLCSGARGRGAKNIQYFGAGTRLSVL.

DNA for the CDR3: TGCAGCGTCGGGACTAGTTTCAACGAGCAGTACTTC. Translation: CSVGTSFNEQYF. The chain links TRBV29-1 to TRBJ2-7; 8 bases fit TRBD2. The CDR3 loop spans 12 amino acids. The J segment lost 5 bases and the V segment lost 6 bases, leaving 6 bases of the junction unmatched. Germline V gene sequence: CDR1 SQVTM, CDR2 ANQGSEA.

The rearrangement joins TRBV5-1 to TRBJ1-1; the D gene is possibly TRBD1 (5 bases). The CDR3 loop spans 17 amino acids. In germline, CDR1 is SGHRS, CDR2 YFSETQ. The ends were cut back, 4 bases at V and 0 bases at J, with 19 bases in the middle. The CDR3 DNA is TGCGCCAGCAGCCTAGACGCCCGTTCGACAGTGAACACTGAAGCTTTCTTT. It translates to CASSLDARSTVNTEAFF.

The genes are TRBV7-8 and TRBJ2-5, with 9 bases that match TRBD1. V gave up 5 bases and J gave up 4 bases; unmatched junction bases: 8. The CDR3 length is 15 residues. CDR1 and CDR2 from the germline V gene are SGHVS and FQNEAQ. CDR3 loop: CASSADRGGAETQYF. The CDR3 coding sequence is TGTGCCAGCAGCGCAGACAGGGGGGGAGCAGAGACCCAGTACTTC. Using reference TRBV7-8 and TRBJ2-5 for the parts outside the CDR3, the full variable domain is GAGVSQSPRYKVAKRGQDVALRCDPISGHVSLFWYQQALGQGPEFLTYFQNEAQLDKSGLPSDRFFAERPEGSVSTLKIQRTQQEDSAVYLCASSADRGGAETQYFGPGTRLLVL.

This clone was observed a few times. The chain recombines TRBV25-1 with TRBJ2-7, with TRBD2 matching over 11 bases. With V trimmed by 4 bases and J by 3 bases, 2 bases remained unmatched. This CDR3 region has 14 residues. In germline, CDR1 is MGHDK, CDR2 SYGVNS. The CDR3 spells CASSGLAGNYEQYF. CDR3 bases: TGTGCCAGCAGTGGACTAGCGGGGAACTACGAGCAGTACTTC.

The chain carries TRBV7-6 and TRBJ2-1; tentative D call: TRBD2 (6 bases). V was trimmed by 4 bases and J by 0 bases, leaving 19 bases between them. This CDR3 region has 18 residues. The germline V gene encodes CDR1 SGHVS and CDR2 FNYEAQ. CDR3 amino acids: CASSSWVGSANSYNEQFF. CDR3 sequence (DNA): TGTGCCAGCAGCTCTTGGGTCGGGAGTGCAAACTCCTACAATGAGCAGTTCTTC.

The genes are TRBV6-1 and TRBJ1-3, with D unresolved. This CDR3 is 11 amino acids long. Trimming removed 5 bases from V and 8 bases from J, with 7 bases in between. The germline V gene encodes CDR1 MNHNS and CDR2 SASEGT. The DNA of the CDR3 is TGTGCCAGCAGTTGGGAGCACACCATATATTTT. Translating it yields CASSWEHTIYF.

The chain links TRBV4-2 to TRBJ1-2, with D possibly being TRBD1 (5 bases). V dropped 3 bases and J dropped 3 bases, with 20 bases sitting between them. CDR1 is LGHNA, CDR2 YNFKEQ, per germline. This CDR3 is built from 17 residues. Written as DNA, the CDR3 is TGTGCCAGCAGCCACCCCAGTGGGGGGTTCGCTTACTATGGCTACACCTTC. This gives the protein CASSHPSGGFAYYGYTF.

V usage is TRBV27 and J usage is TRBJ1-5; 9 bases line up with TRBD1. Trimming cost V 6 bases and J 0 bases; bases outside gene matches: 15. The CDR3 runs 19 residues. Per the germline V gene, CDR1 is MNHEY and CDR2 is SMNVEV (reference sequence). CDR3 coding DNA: TGTGCCAGCAGCTCAAGACGCACTGGGACAGGGATTAGCAATCAGCCCCAGCATTTT. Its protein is CASSSRRTGTGISNQPQHF.

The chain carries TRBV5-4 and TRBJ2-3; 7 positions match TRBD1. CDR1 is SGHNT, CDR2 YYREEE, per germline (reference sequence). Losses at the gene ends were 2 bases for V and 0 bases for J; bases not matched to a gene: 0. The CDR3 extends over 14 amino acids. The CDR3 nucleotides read TGTGCCAGCAGCTTAGGGGGCAGCACAGATACGCAGTATTTT. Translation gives CASSLGGSTDTQYF.

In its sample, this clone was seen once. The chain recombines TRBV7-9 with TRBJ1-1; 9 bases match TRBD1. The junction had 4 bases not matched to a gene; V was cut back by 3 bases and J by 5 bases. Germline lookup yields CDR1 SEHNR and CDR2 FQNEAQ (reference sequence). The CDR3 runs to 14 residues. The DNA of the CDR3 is TGTGCCAGCAGCTTGGCCGACAGGGGGACTGAAGCTTTCTTT. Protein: CASSLADRGTEAFF. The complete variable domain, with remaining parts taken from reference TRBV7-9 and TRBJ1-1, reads DTGVSQNPRHKITKRGQNVTFRCDPISEHNRLYWYRQTLGQGPEFLTYFQNEAQLEKSRLLSDRFSAERPKGSFSTLEIQRTEQGDSAMYLCASSLADRGTEAFFGQGTRLTVV.

The DNA of the CDR3 is TGCGCCAGCAGCTTGGACGCAGGCTCTGGAAACACCATATATTTT. Its protein is CASSLDAGSGNTIYF. The gene calls are TRBV5-1 and TRBJ1-3; D unresolved. The V end was cut by 0 bases, the J end by 0 bases, with 7 bases between. The germline gives CDR1 SGHRS, CDR2 YFSETQ. The CDR3 is 15 residues long.

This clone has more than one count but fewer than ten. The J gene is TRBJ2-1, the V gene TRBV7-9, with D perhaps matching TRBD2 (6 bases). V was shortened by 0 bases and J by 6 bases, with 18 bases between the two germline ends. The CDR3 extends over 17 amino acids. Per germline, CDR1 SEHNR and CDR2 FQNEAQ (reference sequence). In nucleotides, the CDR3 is TGTGCCAGCAGCTTAGCGCGGAGCGGGTCGGGTCCCAATGAGCAGTTCTTC. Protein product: CASSLARSGSGPNEQFF.

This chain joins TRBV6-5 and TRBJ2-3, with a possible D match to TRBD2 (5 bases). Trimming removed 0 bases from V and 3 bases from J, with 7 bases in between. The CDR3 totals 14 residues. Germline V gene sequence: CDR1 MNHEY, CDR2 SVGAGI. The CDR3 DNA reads TGTGCCAGCAGTTACTCCTTAGCGACAGATACGCAGTATTTT. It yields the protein CASSYSLATDTQYF.

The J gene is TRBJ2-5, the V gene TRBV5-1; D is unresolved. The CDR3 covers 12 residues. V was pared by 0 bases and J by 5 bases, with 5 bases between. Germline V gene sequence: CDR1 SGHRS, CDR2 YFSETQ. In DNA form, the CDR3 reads TGCGCCAGCAGCTTGGAGGAGGAGACCCAGTACTTC. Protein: CASSLEEETQYF.

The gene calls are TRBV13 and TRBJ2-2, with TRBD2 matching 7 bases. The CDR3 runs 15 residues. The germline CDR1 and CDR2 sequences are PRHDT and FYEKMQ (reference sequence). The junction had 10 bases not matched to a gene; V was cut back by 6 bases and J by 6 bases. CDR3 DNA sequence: TGTGCCAGCAGTCGAAGCGGGATAGTGGCCGGGGAGCTGTTTTTT. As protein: CASSRSGIVAGELFF.

The CDR3 DNA reads as TGCAGTGTCACTCCTCTTCAGCCCCAGCATTTT. This translates into CSVTPLQPQHF. This chain links TRBV20-1 with TRBJ1-5; no firm D call. The germline CDR1 and CDR2 sequences are DFQATT and SNEGSKA (reference sequence). Deletions cut 7 bases from V and 6 bases from J, with 10 bases between. CDR3 size: 11 residues.

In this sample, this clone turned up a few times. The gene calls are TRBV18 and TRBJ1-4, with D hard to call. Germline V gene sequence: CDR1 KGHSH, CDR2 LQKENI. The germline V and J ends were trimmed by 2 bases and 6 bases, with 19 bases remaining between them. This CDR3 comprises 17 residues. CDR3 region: CASSPSGALDRDEKLFF. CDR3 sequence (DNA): TGTGCCAGCTCACCATCGGGAGCCCTAGATAGGGATGAAAAACTGTTTTTT.

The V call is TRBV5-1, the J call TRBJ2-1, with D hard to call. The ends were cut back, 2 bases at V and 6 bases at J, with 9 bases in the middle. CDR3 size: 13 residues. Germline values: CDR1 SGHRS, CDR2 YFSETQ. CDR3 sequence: CASSFDVSNEQFF. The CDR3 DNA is TGCGCCAGCAGCTTTGATGTGAGCAATGAGCAGTTCTTC. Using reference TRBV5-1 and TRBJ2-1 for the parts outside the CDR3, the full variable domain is KAGVTQTPRYLIKTRGQQVTLSCSPISGHRSVSWYQQTPGQGLQFLFEYFSETQRNKGNFPGRFSGRQFSNSRSEMNVSTLELGDSALYLCASSFDVSNEQFFGPGTRLTVL.

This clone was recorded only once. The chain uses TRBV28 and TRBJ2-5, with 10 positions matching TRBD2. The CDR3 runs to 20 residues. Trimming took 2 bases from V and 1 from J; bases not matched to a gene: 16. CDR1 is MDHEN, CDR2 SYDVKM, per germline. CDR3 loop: CASSLLIAGGSPSVQETQYF. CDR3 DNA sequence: TGTGCCAGCAGTTTACTAATAGCGGGGGGCAGTCCTTCGGTCCAAGAGACCCAGTACTTC.

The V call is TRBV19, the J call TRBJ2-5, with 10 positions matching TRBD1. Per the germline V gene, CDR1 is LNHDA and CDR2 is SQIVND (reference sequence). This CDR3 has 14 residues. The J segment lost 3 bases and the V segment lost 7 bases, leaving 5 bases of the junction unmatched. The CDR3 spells CASTRQGAEETQYF. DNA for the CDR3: TGTGCCAGTACAAGACAGGGGGCGGAAGAGACCCAGTACTTC. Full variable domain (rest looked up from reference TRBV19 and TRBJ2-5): DGGITQSPKYLFRKEGQNVTLSCEQNLNHDAMYWYRQDPGQGLRLIYYSQIVNDFQKGDIAEGYSVSREKKESFPLTVTSAQKNPTAFYLCASTRQGAEETQYFGPGTRLLVL.